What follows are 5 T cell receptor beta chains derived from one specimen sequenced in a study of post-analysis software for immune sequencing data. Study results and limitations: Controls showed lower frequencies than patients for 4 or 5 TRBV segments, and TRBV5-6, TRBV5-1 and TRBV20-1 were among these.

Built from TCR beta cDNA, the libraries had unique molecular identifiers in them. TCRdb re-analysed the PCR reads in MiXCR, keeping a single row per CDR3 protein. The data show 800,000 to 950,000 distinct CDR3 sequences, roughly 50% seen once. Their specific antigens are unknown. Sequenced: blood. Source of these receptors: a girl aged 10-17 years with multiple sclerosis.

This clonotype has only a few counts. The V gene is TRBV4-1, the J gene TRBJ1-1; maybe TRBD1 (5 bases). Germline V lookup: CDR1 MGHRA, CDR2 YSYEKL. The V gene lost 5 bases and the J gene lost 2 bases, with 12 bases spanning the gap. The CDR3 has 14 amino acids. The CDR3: CASSSRGLNTEAFF. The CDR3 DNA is TGCGCCAGCAGCTCACGGGGACTTAACACTGAAGCTTTCTTT.

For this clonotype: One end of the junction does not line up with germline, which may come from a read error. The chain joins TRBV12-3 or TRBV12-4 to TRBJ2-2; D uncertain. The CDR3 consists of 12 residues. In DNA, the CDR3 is TGCGCCAGCAGCTTGGTGGCCGGGGAGCTGTTTTTT. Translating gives CASSLVAGELFF.

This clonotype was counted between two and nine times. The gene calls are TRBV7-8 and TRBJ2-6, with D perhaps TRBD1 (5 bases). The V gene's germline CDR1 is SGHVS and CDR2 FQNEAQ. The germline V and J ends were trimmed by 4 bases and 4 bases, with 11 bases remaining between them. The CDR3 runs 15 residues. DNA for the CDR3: TGTGCCAGCAGCTATCAGGGCAAGGGGGCCAACGTCCTGACTTTC. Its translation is CASSYQGKGANVLTF.

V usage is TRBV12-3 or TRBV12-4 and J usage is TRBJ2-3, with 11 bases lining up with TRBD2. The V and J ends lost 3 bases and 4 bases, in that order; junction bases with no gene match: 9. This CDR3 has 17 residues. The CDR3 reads CASSLFTSGSIADTQYF. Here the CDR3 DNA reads TGTGCCAGCAGTTTGTTTACTAGCGGGAGTATTGCAGATACGCAGTATTTT.

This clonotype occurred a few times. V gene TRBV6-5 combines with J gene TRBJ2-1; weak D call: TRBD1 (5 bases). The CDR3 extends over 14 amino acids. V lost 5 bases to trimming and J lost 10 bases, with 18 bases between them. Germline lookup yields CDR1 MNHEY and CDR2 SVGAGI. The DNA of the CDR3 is TGTGCCAGCAGTCCGAAGACAGCCTACCGAGAGCAGTTCTTC. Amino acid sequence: CASSPKTAYREQFF.